This TCR beta chain is from a study of metastatic and nonmetastatic thyroid tumors. The wider study: Repertoires of blood and of tissue (tumor or nodule) from malignant and benign thyroid patients were compared.

Thyroid surgery had not been preceded by any treatment in any patient. This clone was seen many times. No antigen is known for it. In the same sample, other DNA sequences code for this CDR3. The authors' processing: A classifier of distant metastasis in papillary thyroid cancer was built from CDR3 differences (across clinicopathological groups). TCRdb re-clonotyped the PCR reads via MiXCR. These V and J calls derive from TCRdb rather than the authors' analysis. Seen here are about 28,000 clones, around 15% observed once, and the top ten hold 4.7%. Study results and limitations: Benign nodules were reported to have significantly lower TCR beta diversity than malignant thyroid tumors, in blood and tumor.

This CDR3 region has 13 residues. Deletions cut 0 bases from V and 5 bases from J, with 6 bases between. Germline V CDR1 and CDR2: SGDLS, YYNGEE. The chain employs TRBV9 and TRBJ1-5; D not certain. The clonotype was recovered from a female donor with papillary thyroid cancer or a benign thyroid nodule (not recorded which). Some clones in this sample may be carry-over from other donors' samples. Sequencing input: blood. Here the CDR3 reads CASSVEDDQPQHF. CDR3 nucleotide sequence: TGTGCCAGCAGCGTAGAGGATGATCAGCCCCAGCATTTT.